The T cell receptor (beta chain) described here comes from a study of a mutant IDH1 vaccine in newly diagnosed glioma. Study summary: Radiotherapy alone preceded vaccination by 4-6 weeks; alternatively, vaccination started with temozolomide cycles. The treated group averaged around 40 years old and was around 60% male, 37.5% female.

The sample's time point: week 23, last vaccination. The content of each vaccine dose was 300 ug of mutant IDH1 20-mer peptide, and topical imiquimod accompanied it. Clones were read by immunoSEQ multiplex PCR, and TCRdb kept only the in-frame ones, dropping some. The data hold tens of thousands of clones, with approximately 85% observed a single time. As regards this clone: Its specificity is not known.

The CDR3 runs to 13 residues. Trimming stripped 2 bases from V and 2 bases from J, with 9 bases between. Per the germline V gene, CDR1 is SQVTM and CDR2 is ANQGSEA. The clonotype comes from a woman in her 50s with glioma. Sequenced here: PBMCs, sampled from a glioma patient whose treatment included an IDH1 peptide vaccine. This sequence joins TRBV29-1 and TRBJ1-2; the D gene is possibly TRBD1 (6 bases). This chain's CDR3 is CSVEKQGNYGYTF. CDR3 sequence (DNA): TGCAGCGTTGAAAAACAGGGCAACTATGGCTACACCTTC.